The subject of this entry is one T cell receptor (beta chain). Measured with immunoSEQ multiplex PCR; TCRdb has only the in-frame clones, and not every one. The sample has 2,500,000 or so clones, under 95% seen once. The sample is drawn from a study of shared clonotypes between healthy human individuals. Trimming removed 3 bases from V and 0 bases from J, with 12 bases in between. Germline V gene data show CDR1 as MDHEN and CDR2 as SYDVKM. CDR3 length: 15 residues. The TCR was taken from a young man in good health. Some clones in this sample may be carry-over from other donors' samples. This sequence joins TRBV28 and TRBJ2-7, with D hard to call. The sample was naive CD4+ T cells from PBMCs. Subset given: CD45RA+ positively selected. The CDR3 region is CASSFATANSYEQYF. The CDR3 region has the DNA TGTGCCAGCAGTTTTGCGACCGCTAACTCCTACGAGCAGTACTTC.